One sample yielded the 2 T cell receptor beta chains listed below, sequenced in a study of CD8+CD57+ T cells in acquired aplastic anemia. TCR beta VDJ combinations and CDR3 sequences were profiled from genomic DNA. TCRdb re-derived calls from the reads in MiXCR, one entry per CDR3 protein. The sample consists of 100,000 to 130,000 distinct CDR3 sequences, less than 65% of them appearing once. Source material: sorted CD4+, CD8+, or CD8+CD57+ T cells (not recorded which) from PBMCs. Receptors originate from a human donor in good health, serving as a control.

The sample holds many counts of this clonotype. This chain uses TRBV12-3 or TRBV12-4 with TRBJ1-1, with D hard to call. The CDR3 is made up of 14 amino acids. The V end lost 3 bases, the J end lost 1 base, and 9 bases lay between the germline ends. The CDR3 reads CASSFFLRNTEAFF. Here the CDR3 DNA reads TGTGCCAGCAGTTTTTTCTTACGGAACACTGAAGCTTTCTTT.

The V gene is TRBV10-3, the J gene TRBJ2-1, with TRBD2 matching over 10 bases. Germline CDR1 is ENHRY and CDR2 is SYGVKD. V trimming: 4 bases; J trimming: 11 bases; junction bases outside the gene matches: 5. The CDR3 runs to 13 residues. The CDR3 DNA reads TGTGCCATCAGTGGGACTAGCGGAAACAAGCAGTTCTTC. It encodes CAISGTSGNKQFF.